Listed here are 6 T cell receptor beta chains from one sample, sequenced in a study of T-cell reconstitution after alpha-beta-depleted transplantation in children. The authors prepared the TCRbeta library with unique molecular identifiers. TCRdb reanalysed the PCR reads using MiXCR and keeps one entry per CDR3 protein. The repertoire includes almost 250,000 distinct CDR3 sequences, about 25% of them detected once, and less than 3.5% sits in the top ten. The sample was PBMCs, taken before TCRalphabeta/CD19-depleted stem cell transplant. Every receptor here comes from a girl aged 2 to 10 with Fanconi anemia, due to receive a stem cell transplant.

There are many counts of this clonotype. The rearrangement links TRBV4-2 to TRBJ2-5; 7 bases match TRBD1. Trimming took 4 bases from V and 5 from J; bases not matched to a gene: 4. The CDR3 extends over 13 amino acids. From germline, CDR1 is LGHNA and CDR2 YNFKEQ. DNA for the CDR3: TGTGCCAGCAGCCCAAAACAGGGGGAGACCCAGTACTTC. Amino acids: CASSPKQGETQYF.

The chain joins TRBV6-1 to TRBJ2-7, with a tentative D call TRBD2 (6 bases). In germline, CDR1 is MNHNS, CDR2 SASEGT. Deletions cut 5 bases from V and 3 bases from J, with 11 bases between. The CDR3 loop spans 13 amino acids. CDR3 protein: CASSPGGLYEQYF. CDR3 bases: TGTGCCAGCAGTCCTGGAGGGCTCTACGAGCAGTACTTC.

The sample holds many counts of this clonotype. The chain uses TRBV6-1 and TRBJ1-6; 8 bases match TRBD1. The V gene's germline CDR1 is MNHNS and CDR2 SASEGT. The junction had 1 base not matched to a gene; V was cut back by 4 bases and J by 5 bases. The CDR3 consists of 14 residues. The CDR3 loop is CASSAGGNNSPLHF. The CDR3 nucleotides read TGTGCCAGCAGTGCAGGGGGCAATAATTCACCCCTCCACTTT.

The chain employs TRBV7-6 and TRBJ2-1, with TRBD2 matching 9 bases. J was trimmed by 3 bases and V by 1 base; bases with no gene match: 4. The CDR3 runs 16 residues. CDR1 and CDR2 (germline): SGHVS, FNYEAQ. CDR3 residues: CASSLVAGELYNEQFF. The CDR3 coding sequence is TGTGCCAGCAGCTTAGTAGCGGGAGAACTCTACAATGAGCAGTTCTTC. The entire variable domain, with the rest obtained from reference TRBV7-6 and TRBJ2-1, is as follows: GAGVSQSPRYKVTKRGQDVALRCDPISGHVSLYWYRQALGQGPEFLTYFNYEAQQDKSGLPNDRFSAERPEGSISTLTIQRTEQRDSAMYRCASSLVAGELYNEQFFGPGTRLTVL.

The J gene is TRBJ2-2, the V gene TRBV11-3, with D tentatively TRBD1 (5 bases). Trimming removed 1 base at V and 3 bases at J, with 9 bases between. In germline, CDR1 is SGHNT, CDR2 YENEEA. The CDR3 contains 15 residues. Here the CDR3 DNA reads TGTGCCAGCAGCTTAGTTCCAGGGTACACCGGGGAGCTGTTTTTT. Translated, it gives CASSLVPGYTGELFF.

This clonotype was found once. The gene calls are TRBV6-5 and TRBJ2-3; D uncertain. Per the germline V gene, CDR1 is MNHEY and CDR2 is SVGAGI. V lost 2 bases and J 2 bases, leaving 17 bases between the germline ends. This CDR3 spans 17 amino acids. The CDR3 reads CASSYTPSWSITDTQYF. Written as DNA, the CDR3 is TGTGCCAGCAGTTACACCCCGAGCTGGTCTATCACAGATACGCAGTATTTT.